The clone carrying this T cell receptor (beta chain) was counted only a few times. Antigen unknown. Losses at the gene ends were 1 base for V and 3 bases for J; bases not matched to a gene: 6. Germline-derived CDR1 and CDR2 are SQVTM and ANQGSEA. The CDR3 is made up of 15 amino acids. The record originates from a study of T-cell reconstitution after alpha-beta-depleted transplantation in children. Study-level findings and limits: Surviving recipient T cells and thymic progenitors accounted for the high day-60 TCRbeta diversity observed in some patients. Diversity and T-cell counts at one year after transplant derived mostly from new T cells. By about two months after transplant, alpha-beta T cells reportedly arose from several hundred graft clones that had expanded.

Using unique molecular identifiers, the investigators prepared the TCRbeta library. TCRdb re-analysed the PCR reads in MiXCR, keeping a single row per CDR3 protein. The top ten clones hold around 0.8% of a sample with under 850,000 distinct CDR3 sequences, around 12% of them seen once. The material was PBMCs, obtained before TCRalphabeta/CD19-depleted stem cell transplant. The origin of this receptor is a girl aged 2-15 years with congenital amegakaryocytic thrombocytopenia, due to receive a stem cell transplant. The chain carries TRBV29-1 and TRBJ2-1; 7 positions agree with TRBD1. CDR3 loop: CSVEVATGDYNEQFF. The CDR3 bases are TGCAGCGTTGAAGTCGCAACAGGGGACTACAATGAGCAGTTCTTC.